Each of the 13 T cell receptor beta chains below was sequenced from the same sample in a study of blood T cell repertoires in COVID-19. Measured with immunoSEQ multiplex PCR; TCRdb has only the in-frame clones, and not every one. The sample contains approximately 260,000 clones, approximately 83% of which appear only once. Sequencing was done on a sample of PBMCs or T cells enriched from blood (not recorded which). All receptors come from a woman in her forties with acute COVID-19.

The rearrangement links TRBV11-3 to TRBJ2-7; 11 nucleotides line up with TRBD2. Germline V gene sequence: CDR1 SGHNT, CDR2 YENEEA. The CDR3 runs to 17 residues. J lost 7 bases, V lost 2 bases, and 13 bases had no gene match. DNA of the CDR3: TGTGCCAGCAGCTTAAGCTTAGTAGCGGGAGGGCCAGGAGAGCAGTACTTC. Protein: CASSLSLVAGGPGEQYF.

V is TRBV3-1 (or the pseudogene TRBV3-2) and J is TRBJ1-5; no firm D call. With 4 bases removed from V and 0 bases from J, the gap between germline ends came to 10 bases. Germline values: CDR1 LGHDT, CDR2 YNNKEL (reference sequence). The CDR3 is 15 amino acids. DNA of the CDR3: TGTGCCAGCAGCCCCCGGGGAGTTAGCAATCAGCCCCAGCATTTT. Encoded protein: CASSPRGVSNQPQHF.

The J gene is TRBJ2-6, the V gene TRBV7-2; a weak D match, TRBD2 (5 bases). The CDR3 contains 15 residues. V dropped 5 bases and J dropped 4 bases, with 12 bases sitting between them. Germline V gene lookup returns CDR1 SGHTA and CDR2 FQGNSA. Here the CDR3 DNA reads TGTGCCAGCAGCCCGAGGGTGTCCGGGGCCAACGTCCTGACTTTC. Translating it yields CASSPRVSGANVLTF. The whole variable domain, remainder taken from reference TRBV7-2 and TRBJ2-6, is GAGVSQSPSNKVTEKGKDVELRCDPISGHTALYWYRQSLGQGLEFLIYFQGNSAPDKSGLPSDRFSAERTGGSVSTLTIQRTQQEDSAVYLCASSPRVSGANVLTFGAGSRLTVL.

The chain carries TRBV10-1 and TRBJ2-7; D call uncertain. The CDR3 is 13 residues long. Trimming took off 2 bases at V and 4 bases at J, with 9 bases between the two ends. CDR1 is WNHNN and CDR2 is SYGVQD in the germline V gene (reference sequence). The DNA for the CDR3 is TGCGCCAGCAGTGAGGGTCCCCAGTACGAGCAGTACTTC. Residues: CASSEGPQYEQYF.

The CDR3 protein is CASSFTGTFGYTF. Here the CDR3 DNA reads TGTGCCAGCAGTTTCACAGGGACCTTTGGCTACACCTTC. The chain couples TRBV27 to TRBJ1-2; maybe TRBD1 (6 bases). V was clipped by 3 bases and J by 7 bases, with 12 bases between them. Germline CDR1 is MNHEY and CDR2 is SMNVEV (reference sequence). The CDR3 runs to 13 residues.

This clone showed up just once. The chain combines TRBV10-1 with TRBJ2-7; no definite D call. The germline V gene has CDR1 WNHNN and CDR2 SYGVQD (reference sequence). Trimming took 5 bases from V and 1 from J, leaving 9 bases between them. This CDR3 comprises 13 residues. The CDR3: CASSLGPSYEQYF. CDR3 nucleotides: TGCGCCAGCAGTTTGGGCCCTTCCTACGAGCAGTACTTC.

This clone has just one count. The V gene is TRBV3-1 (or the pseudogene TRBV3-2), the J gene TRBJ2-1; TRBD1 might be the D (6 bases). Germline CDR1 reads LGHDT; CDR2 reads YNNKEL (reference sequence). V was trimmed by 4 bases and J by 5 bases, leaving 6 bases between them. The CDR3 is made up of 12 amino acids. The CDR3, as DNA: TGTGCCAGCAGCCGGACAGACAATGAGCAGTTCTTC. The encoded protein is CASSRTDNEQFF.

V usage is TRBV10-3 and J usage is TRBJ2-3; 10 positions agree with TRBD1. The V and J ends lost 8 bases and 1 base, in that order; junction bases with no gene match: 0. This CDR3 contains 13 residues. Germline values: CDR1 ENHRY, CDR2 SYGVKD. CDR3 residues: CAIGTGGTDTQYF. The CDR3, as DNA: TGTGCCATCGGGACAGGGGGCACAGATACGCAGTATTTT.

The chain couples TRBV2 to TRBJ2-3, with 7 bases fitting TRBD1. Per germline, CDR1 SNHLY and CDR2 FYNNEI. The CDR3 is made up of 17 amino acids. The ends lost 5 bases at V and 2 bases at J; junction bases unmatched: 13. The CDR3 DNA sequence: TGTGCCAGCAGTTCTATGAGAGGGACAGCCCCCACAGATACGCAGTATTTT. Residues: CASSSMRGTAPTDTQYF.

The chain uses TRBV6-5 and TRBJ2-1; 7 positions agree with TRBD1. V was pared by 5 bases and J by 7 bases, with 5 bases of the junction left unmatched. The CDR3 length is 13 residues. Germline lookup yields CDR1 MNHEY and CDR2 SVGAGI. The CDR3, as DNA: TGTGCCAGCAGTAAAACAGGGGAAAATGAGCAGTTCTTC. Amino acids: CASSKTGENEQFF.

The chain has TRBV6-5 and TRBJ1-1; a weak D match, TRBD1 (6 bases). The CDR3 has 14 amino acids. V dropped 6 bases and J dropped 1 base, with 12 bases sitting between them. Germline loops: CDR1 MNHEY, CDR2 SVGAGI. The CDR3 DNA sequence: TGTGCCAGCAGCCTCCCGGGACAGAACACTGAAGCTTTCTTT. Residues: CASSLPGQNTEAFF.

The chain links TRBV10-2 to TRBJ1-5, with D perhaps matching TRBD1 (6 bases). Germline V gene lookup returns CDR1 WSHSY and CDR2 SAAADI. This CDR3 is 18 amino acids long. V was shortened by 2 bases and J by 0 bases, with 17 bases between the two germline ends. CDR3 nucleotide sequence: TGCGCCAGCAGTGAGGACAGGTCGGGGGACTATAGCAATCAGCCCCAGCATTTT. Its translation is CASSEDRSGDYSNQPQHF.

Note on this clone: A junction boundary mismatches the germline segment, possibly from a read error. The chain links TRBV7-7 to TRBJ2-2, with D possibly being TRBD2 (6 bases). CDR3 size: 16 residues. CDR1 SSHAT and CDR2 FNYEAQ come from the germline V gene (reference sequence). The CDR3 sequence: CASSLEFGGKSGELFF. The CDR3 DNA reads TGTGCTAGCAGCTTAGAATTCGGCGGGAAGTCCGGGGAGCTGTTTTTT.